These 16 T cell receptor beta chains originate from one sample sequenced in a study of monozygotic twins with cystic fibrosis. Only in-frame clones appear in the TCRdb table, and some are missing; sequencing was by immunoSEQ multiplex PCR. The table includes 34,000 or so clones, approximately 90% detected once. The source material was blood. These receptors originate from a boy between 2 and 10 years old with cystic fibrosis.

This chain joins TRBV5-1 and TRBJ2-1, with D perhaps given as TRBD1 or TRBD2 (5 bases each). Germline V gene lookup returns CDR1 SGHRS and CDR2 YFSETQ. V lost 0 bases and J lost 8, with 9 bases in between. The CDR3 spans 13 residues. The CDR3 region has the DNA TGCGCCAGCAGCTTGGAGGGGACGTATGAGCAGTTCTTC. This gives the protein CASSLEGTYEQFF.

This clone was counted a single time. The CDR3 DNA is TGTGCCAGTAGCCCCTATTCCGGCACTGAAGCTTTCTTT. Translating gives CASSPYSGTEAFF. V gene TRBV19 combines with J gene TRBJ1-1; D remains unclear. V was clipped by 6 bases and J by 4 bases, with 12 bases between them. The CDR3 sequence is 13 residues long. Germline-derived CDR1 and CDR2 are LNHDA and SQIVND (reference sequence).

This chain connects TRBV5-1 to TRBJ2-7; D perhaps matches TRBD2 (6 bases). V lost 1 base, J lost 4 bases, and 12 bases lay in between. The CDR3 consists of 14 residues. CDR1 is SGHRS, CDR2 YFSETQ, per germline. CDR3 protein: CASSLSPAGYEQYF. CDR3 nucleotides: TGCGCCAGCAGCTTGTCACCCGCGGGGTACGAGCAGTACTTC. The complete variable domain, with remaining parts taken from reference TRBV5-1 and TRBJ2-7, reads KAGVTQTPRYLIKTRGQQVTLSCSPISGHRSVSWYQQTPGQGLQFLFEYFSETQRNKGNFPGRFSGRQFSNSRSEMNVSTLELGDSALYLCASSLSPAGYEQYFGPGTRLTVT.

Here the CDR3 reads CASSLQGNTEAFF. The CDR3, as DNA: TGTGCCAGCAGCCTACAGGGGAACACTGAAGCTTTCTTT. The V and J genes are TRBV2 and TRBJ1-1, with D tentatively TRBD1 (6 bases). The CDR3 consists of 13 residues. The V gene's germline CDR1 is SNHLY and CDR2 FYNNEI. Trimming removed 6 bases at V and 1 base at J, with 9 bases between.

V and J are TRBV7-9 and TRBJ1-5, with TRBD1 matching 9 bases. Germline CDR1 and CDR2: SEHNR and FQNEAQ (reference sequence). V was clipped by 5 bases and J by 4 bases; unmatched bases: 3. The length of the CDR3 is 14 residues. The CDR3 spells CASSGDRANQPQHF. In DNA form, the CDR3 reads TGTGCCAGCAGCGGGGACAGGGCGAATCAGCCCCAGCATTTT.

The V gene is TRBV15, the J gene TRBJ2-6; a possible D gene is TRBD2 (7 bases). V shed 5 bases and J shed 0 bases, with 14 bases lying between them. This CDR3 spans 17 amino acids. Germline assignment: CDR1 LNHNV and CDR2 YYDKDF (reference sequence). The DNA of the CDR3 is TGTGCCACCAGCGGCGGGGGCATAGGCTCTGGGGCCAACGTCCTGACTTTC. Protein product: CATSGGGIGSGANVLTF.

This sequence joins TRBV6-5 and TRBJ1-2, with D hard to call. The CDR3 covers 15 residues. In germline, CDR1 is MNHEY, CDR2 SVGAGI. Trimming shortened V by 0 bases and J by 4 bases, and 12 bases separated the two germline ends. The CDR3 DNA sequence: TGTGCCAGCAGTTACTCGCAATCCTCGGTCTATGGCTACACCTTC. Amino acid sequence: CASSYSQSSVYGYTF.

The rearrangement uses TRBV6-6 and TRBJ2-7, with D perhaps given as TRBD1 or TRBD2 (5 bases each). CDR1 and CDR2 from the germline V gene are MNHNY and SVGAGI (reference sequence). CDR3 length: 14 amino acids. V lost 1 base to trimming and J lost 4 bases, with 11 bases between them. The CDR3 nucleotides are TGTGCCAGCAGTTACTATCGGGGCCGGTACGAGCAGTACTTC. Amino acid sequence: CASSYYRGRYEQYF.

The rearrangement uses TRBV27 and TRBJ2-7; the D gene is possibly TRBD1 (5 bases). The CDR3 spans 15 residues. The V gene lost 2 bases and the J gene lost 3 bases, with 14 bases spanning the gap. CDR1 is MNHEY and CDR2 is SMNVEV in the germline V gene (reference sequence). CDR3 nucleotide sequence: TGTGCCAGCAGTTTAAAGGACAACTCCAACTACGAGCAGTACTTC. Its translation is CASSLKDNSNYEQYF.

The DNA for the CDR3 is TGTGCTAGTGGTGTGGGACAGAGCAATCAGCCCCAGCATTTT. The encoded protein is CASGVGQSNQPQHF. The V gene is TRBV12-5, the J gene TRBJ1-5, with 7 nucleotides matching TRBD1. There are 14 residues in the CDR3. V dropped 5 bases and J dropped 1; count of bases not matched to a gene: 2. Per germline, CDR1 LGHNT and CDR2 FRNRAP.

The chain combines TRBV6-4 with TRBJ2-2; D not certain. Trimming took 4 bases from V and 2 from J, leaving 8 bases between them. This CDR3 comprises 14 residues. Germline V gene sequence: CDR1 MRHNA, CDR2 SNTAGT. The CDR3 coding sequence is TGTGCCAGCAGTGTCGGACCAAACACCGGGGAGCTGTTTTTT. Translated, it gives CASSVGPNTGELFF.

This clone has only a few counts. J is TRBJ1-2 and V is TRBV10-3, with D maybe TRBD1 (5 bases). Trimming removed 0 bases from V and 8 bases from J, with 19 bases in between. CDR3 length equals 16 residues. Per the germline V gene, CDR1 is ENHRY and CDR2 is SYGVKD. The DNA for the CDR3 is TGTGCCATCAGTGAGTCCCGCGGGACTCCGGGAGACGGCTACACCTTC. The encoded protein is CAISESRGTPGDGYTF.

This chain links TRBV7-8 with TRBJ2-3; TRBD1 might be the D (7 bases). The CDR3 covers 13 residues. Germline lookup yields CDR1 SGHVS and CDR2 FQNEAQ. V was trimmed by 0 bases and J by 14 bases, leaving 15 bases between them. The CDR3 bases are TGTGCCAGCAGCTTAGCGCGGGACAGCCCCGTGTATTTT. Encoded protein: CASSLARDSPVYF. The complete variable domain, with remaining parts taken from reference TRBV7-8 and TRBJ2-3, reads GAGVSQSPRYKVAKRGQDVALRCDPISGHVSLFWYQQALGQGPEFLTYFQNEAQLDKSGLPSDRFFAERPEGSVSTLKIQRTQQEDSAVYLCASSLARDSPVYFGPGTRLTVL.

As DNA, the CDR3 is TGTGCCAGTAGTCCGGCGCCGGAGGAGCAGTACTTC. Residues: CASSPAPEEQYF. The rearrangement links TRBV19 to TRBJ2-7; D not resolved. The CDR3 runs to 12 residues. Trimming shortened V by 5 bases and J by 7 bases, and 12 bases separated the two germline ends. CDR1 is LNHDA and CDR2 is SQIVND in the germline V gene (reference sequence).

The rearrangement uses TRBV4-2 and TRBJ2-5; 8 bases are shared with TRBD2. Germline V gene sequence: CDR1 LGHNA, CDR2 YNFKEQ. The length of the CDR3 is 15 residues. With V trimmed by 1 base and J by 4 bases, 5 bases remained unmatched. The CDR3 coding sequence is TGTGCCAGCAGCCAAGGGGGGGGACTAGGAGAGACCCAGTACTTC. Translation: CASSQGGGLGETQYF.

CDR3 region: CASSPLHEQFF. The CDR3 coding sequence is TGTGCCAGCAGCCCCCTCCACGAGCAGTTCTTC. This chain links TRBV7-9 with TRBJ2-1; no reliable D call. V lost 5 bases and J 10 bases, leaving 9 bases between the germline ends. The CDR3 is 11 residues long. Germline V gene lookup returns CDR1 SEHNR and CDR2 FQNEAQ (reference sequence).